Many counts were recorded for the clone carrying this T cell receptor beta chain. These data belong to a study of blood T cell repertoires in COVID-19. Generated by immunoSEQ multiplex PCR, the TCRdb table keeps only in-frame clones and is missing some. The top ten hold around 1.5% of the sample, which has roughly 200,000 clones, 85% to 90% seen once. CDR3 length: 14 amino acids. Germline V CDR1 and CDR2: SNHLY, FYNNEI. V gave up 5 bases and J gave up 3 bases; unmatched junction bases: 3. The source is a man in his late teens or twenties with active or convalescent COVID-19. This sequence joins TRBV2 and TRBJ1-4; TRBD1 matches at 7 bases. Sequencing was carried out using peripheral blood. CDR3 sequence (DNA): TGTGCCAGCAGTCGACAGGGTGCTAATGAAAAACTGTTTTTT. Its protein product is CASSRQGANEKLFF.